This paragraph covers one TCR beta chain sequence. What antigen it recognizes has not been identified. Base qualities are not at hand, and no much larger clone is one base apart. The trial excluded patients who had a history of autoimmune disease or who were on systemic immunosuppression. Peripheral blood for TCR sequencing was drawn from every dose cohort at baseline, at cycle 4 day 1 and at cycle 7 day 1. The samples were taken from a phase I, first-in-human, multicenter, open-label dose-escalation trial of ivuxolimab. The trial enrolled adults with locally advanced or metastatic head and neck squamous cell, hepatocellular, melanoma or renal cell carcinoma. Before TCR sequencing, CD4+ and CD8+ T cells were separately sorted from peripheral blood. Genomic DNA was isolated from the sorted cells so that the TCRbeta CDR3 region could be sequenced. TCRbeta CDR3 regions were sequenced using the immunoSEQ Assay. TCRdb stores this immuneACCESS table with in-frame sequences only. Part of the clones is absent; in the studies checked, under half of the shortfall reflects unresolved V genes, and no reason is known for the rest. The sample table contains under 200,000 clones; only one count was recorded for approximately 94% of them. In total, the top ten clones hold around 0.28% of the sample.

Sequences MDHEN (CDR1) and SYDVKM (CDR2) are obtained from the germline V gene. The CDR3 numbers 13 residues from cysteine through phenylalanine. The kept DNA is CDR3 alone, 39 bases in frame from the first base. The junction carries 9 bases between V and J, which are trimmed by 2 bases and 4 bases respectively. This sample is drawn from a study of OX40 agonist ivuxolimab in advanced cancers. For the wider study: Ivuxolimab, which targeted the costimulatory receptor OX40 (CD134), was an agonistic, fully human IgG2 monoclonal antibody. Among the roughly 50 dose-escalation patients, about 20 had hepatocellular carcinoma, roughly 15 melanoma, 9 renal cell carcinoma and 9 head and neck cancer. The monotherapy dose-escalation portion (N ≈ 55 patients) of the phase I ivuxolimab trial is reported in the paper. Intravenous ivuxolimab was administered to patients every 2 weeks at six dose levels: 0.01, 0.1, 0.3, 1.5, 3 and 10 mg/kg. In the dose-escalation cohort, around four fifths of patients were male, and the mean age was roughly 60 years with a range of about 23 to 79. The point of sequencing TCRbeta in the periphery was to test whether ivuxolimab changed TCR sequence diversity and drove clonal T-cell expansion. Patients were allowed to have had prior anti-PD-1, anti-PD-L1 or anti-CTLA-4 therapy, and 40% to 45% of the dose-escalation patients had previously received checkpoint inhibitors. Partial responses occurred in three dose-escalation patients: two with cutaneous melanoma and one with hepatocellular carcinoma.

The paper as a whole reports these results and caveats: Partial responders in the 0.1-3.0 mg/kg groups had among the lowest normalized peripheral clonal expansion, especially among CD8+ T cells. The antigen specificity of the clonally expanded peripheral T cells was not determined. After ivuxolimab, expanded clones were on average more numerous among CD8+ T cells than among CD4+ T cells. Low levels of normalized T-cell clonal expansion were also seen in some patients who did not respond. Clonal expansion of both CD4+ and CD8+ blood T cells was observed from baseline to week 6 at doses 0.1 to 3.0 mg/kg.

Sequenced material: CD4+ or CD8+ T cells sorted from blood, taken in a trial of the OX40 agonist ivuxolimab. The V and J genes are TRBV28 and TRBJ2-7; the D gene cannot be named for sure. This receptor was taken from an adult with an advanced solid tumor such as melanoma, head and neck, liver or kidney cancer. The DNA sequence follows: TGTGCCAGCAGTTTAAGGCCAGCTTACGAGCAGTACTTC. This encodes CASSLRPAYEQYF.